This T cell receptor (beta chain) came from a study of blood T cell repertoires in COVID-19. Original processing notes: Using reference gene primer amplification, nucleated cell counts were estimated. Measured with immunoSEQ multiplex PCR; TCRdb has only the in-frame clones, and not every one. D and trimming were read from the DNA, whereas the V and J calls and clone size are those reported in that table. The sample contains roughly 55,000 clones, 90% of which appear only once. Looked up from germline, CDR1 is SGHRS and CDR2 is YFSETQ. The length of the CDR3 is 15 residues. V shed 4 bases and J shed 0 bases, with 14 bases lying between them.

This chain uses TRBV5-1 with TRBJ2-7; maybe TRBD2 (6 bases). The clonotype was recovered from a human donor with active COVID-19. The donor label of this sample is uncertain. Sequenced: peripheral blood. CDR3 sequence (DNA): TGCGCCAGCAGCCATGACTCCGGGGGCTCCTACGAGCAGTACGTC. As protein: CASSHDSGGSYEQYV.